This T cell receptor beta chain originates from a study of blood T cell repertoires in COVID-19. Sequenced by immunoSEQ multiplex PCR; TCRdb stores in-frame clones only, minus some. The sample lists about 670,000 clones, about 90% seen once, with 0.2% to 0.3% in the top ten. The CDR3 has 16 amino acids. The ends lost 0 bases at V and 4 bases at J; junction bases unmatched: 7. In germline, CDR1 is SGHTA, CDR2 FQGNSA. The V call is TRBV7-2, the J call TRBJ2-5; 8 positions match TRBD2. The specimen was peripheral blood. The source is a woman younger than 35 with acute or convalescent COVID-19. CDR3 protein: CASSLASGARGETQYF. For the CDR3, the DNA is TGTGCCAGCAGCTTAGCTAGCGGGGCGAGGGGAGAGACCCAGTACTTC. Variable domain in full (rest from reference TRBV7-2 and TRBJ2-5): GAGVSQSPSNKVTEKGKDVELRCDPISGHTALYWYRQSLGQGLEFLIYFQGNSAPDKSGLPSDRFSAERTGGSVSTLTIQRTQQEDSAVYLCASSLASGARGETQYFGPGTRLLVL.